The text below deals with one T cell receptor (beta chain). It has no known antigen specificity. Qualities for individual bases were not recorded, and no much larger clone is one base off. These data originate in a study of memory CD8 T cells in hepatitis C reinfection (dated by TCRdb to between 2016 and 2019). For the wider study: Two consecutive HCV infections were spontaneously resolved by three donors, whereas a primary infection was cleared by two donors who then became chronically infected after reinfection. In the reinfection study, participants who had resolved a prior HCV infection were followed every 3 months. Across an HCV reinfection episode in four or five donors, the study followed the TCR beta repertoire of virus-specific CD8 T cells over time. HCV reinfection was defined as a positive HCV RNA test following two negative tests taken at least 60 days apart. Pre-reinfection samples were obtained between 55 and 20 weeks before detection of reinfection. About five reinfection cases with stored pre-reinfection samples were identified between the late 2000s and the early 2010s.

Library creation used the immunoSEQ multiplex PCR assay. Genomic DNA was extracted from sorted cells, and the TCR beta V, D and J regions were sequenced by Adaptive Biotechnologies' automated high-throughput method. A two-step, bias-controlled multiplex PCR was used to amplify CDR3 regions. Amplified TCR beta libraries were sequenced on an Illumina instrument. As for the authors' bioinformatics: The demultiplexed reads were processed to cut down on amplification and sequencing bias, and the IMGT database was used to assign CDR3 sequences to gene families. ImmunoSEQ software version 2.0 was used to analyze the repertoire data. Clonotype lists were filtered to remove out-of-frame sequences as well as sequences containing stop codons in the CDR3. Clonotypes with a frequency below 0.01% were excluded because such low-frequency clonotypes corresponded to less than one cell. To get richness, observed richness was divided by input cell number, while evenness came from dividing Shannon entropy by log observed richness. To measure repertoire diversity and how similar the repertoire was between time points, Simpson diversity and Morisita-Horn overlap indices were applied. Clonotypes were categorized as dominant (>1%), sub-dominant (0.5-0.99%), low abundance (0.1-0.49%) or lowest abundance (<0.1%). For the germline index, total nucleotide additions were subtracted from total CDR3 length, and that difference was then divided by total CDR3 length. Sourced from immuneACCESS, this table was stored by TCRdb with only in-frame sequences that have V and J called. A share of the clones is absent; for the studies checked, an unresolved V gene accounts for under half, and the remainder has no known explanation. V and J calls and clone size are copied from that table; D and trimming were computed from the DNA. This sample is represented by under 60,000 clones; roughly 91% of them were singletons. The leading ten clones occupy 0.9% to 1.1% of the sample.

The research as a whole found: Because only a handful of donors were included, definitive conclusions about public clonotypes linked to secondary clearance could not be reached by the study.

What this sample's time point label stands for: pre-reinfection, 55 to 20 weeks before reinfection detection. Sorted cells were sequenced directly ex vivo, with no in vitro expansion before TCR sequencing. The donors, who were people who inject drugs, were enrolled in the Montreal Acute Hepatitis C Cohort Study (HEPCO) in Canada. As controls, total naive CD8 T cells, sorted as viable CD3+ CD8+ CD45RO-, were obtained from two donors at each of the three reinfection time points. Before sorting, cryopreserved peripheral blood mononuclear cells were thawed and used as the source for purifying CD8 T cells. Negative selection with the MACS CD8+ T cell Isolation Kit was used to enrich CD8 T cells. Cells were sorted on a BD FACSAria II sorter using FACSDiva software, and FlowJo was used for data analysis. Reading the germline V gene gives CDR1 SGDLS and CDR2 YYNGEE. Reading from cysteine to phenylalanine, the CDR3 counts 12 amino acids. This entry keeps only the CDR3 DNA: 36 bases, framed from base 1. Trimming costs V 3 bases and J 5 bases, and their ends lie 7 bases apart.

The chain employs TRBV9 and TRBJ2-3, with the D gene not clear enough to name. The sample taken for sequencing was naive CD8+ T cells sorted from blood. What this sample's cell subset or site label stands for: total naive CD8+CD45RO- T cells. The clonotype was recovered from a man younger than 35 with hepatitis C virus infection. The DNA is TGTGCCAGCAGCGGAGTTTTAGATACGCAGTATTTT. It is translated as CASSGVLDTQYF.